The clone carrying this T cell receptor beta chain has a count of ten or more. The antigen is unknown. This sample was included in a study of blood T cells in healthy people across ages. Points from the study as a whole: As age increased, TCR beta diversity per million T cells fell in a roughly linear fashion. Expanded clonotype shifts may have been confounded, as the donors had an unknown CMV status. The study found more naive CD4+ cells and higher diversity in long-lived than aged donors.

The V and J ends lost 4 bases and 4 bases respectively, with 8 bases between them. The CDR3 runs 12 residues. Germline CDR1 MNHEY, CDR2 SVGAGI. It was with a sample-barcoded 5' primer and a J-beta primer mix that a second PCR of roughly 7 to 12 cycles was run. One entry per CDR3 protein, called by TCRdb with MiXCR from the 5' RACE reads. The sample shows 700,000 or so distinct CDR3 sequences, 40% to 50% of them seen only once. V usage is TRBV6-5 and J usage is TRBJ2-7; D gene unclear. The sequence derives from a man older than 75 in good health. Sample: blood. CDR3 in amino acids: CASSSTGYEQYF. Here the CDR3 DNA reads TGTGCCAGCAGTTCGACCGGTTACGAGCAGTACTTC.